These 24 T cell receptor beta chains were all obtained from the same sample, sequenced in a study of shared clonotypes between healthy human individuals. Here immunoSEQ multiplex PCR was the method, and the copy in TCRdb shows in-frame clones only, minus some. The profile covers millions of clones, with approximately 95% appearing a single time and more than 0.1% taken by the ten largest. Sequenced sample: naive CD4+ T cells sorted from blood. Noted subset: CD45RA+ positively selected. Source of these receptors: a man aged 18-30 years in good health.

V is TRBV2 and J is TRBJ2-1, with TRBD2 matching 9 bases. This CDR3 has 15 residues. V lost 2 bases and J lost 7; bases outside the gene matches: 6. CDR1 is SNHLY, CDR2 FYNNEI, per germline. The CDR3 loop reads CASSEHLAGRNEQFF. The CDR3 region has the DNA TGTGCCAGCAGTGAACACCTAGCGGGAAGGAATGAGCAGTTCTTC.

V gene TRBV5-4 combines with J gene TRBJ2-1, with D maybe TRBD2 (6 bases). The germline gives CDR1 SGHNT, CDR2 YYREEE (reference sequence). The CDR3 extends over 16 amino acids. V was pared by 0 bases and J by 2 bases, with 12 bases between. In nucleotides, the CDR3 is TGTGCCAGCAGCTTGGTTGGGGGGACGACCTACAATGAGCAGTTCTTC. Its translation is CASSLVGGTTYNEQFF. Supplemented by reference TRBV5-4 and TRBJ2-1, the full variable domain reads ETGVTQSPTHLIKTRGQQVTLRCSSQSGHNTVSWYQQALGQGPQFIFQYYREEENGRGNFPPRFSGLQFPNYSSELNVNALELDDSALYLCASSLVGGTTYNEQFFGPGTRLTVL.

The V gene is TRBV9, the J gene TRBJ2-3; 7 nucleotides line up with TRBD1. Per germline, CDR1 SGDLS and CDR2 YYNGEE. There are 15 residues in the CDR3. V gave up 0 bases and J gave up 4 bases; unmatched junction bases: 5. In DNA form, the CDR3 reads TGTGCCAGCAGCGTAGCGACAGGGTCGGCAGATACGCAGTATTTT. It encodes CASSVATGSADTQYF.

The J gene is TRBJ2-3, the V gene TRBV10-3; D unclear. Between the trimmed V and J ends, which lost 10 bases and 6 bases, there was a span of 14 bases. Germline CDR1 reads ENHRY; CDR2 reads SYGVKD. The CDR3 extends over 12 amino acids. CDR3 DNA sequence: TGTGCCACGCAAAATGGGCTGGATACGCAGTATTTT. Amino acid sequence: CATQNGLDTQYF.

V usage is TRBV6-5 and J usage is TRBJ1-1; 7 positions match TRBD1. The germline gives CDR1 MNHEY, CDR2 SVGAGI. The CDR3 totals 14 residues. Trimming cost V 2 bases and J 5 bases; bases outside gene matches: 5. CDR3: CASSYVQGGTEAFF. In DNA, the CDR3 is TGTGCCAGCAGTTACGTCCAGGGGGGGACTGAAGCTTTCTTT.

The chain has TRBV19 and TRBJ1-5, with a possible D match to TRBD1 (5 bases). V lost 3 bases to trimming and J lost 9 bases, with 15 bases between them. Germline V gene data show CDR1 as LNHDA and CDR2 as SQIVND (reference sequence). CDR3 length equals 14 residues. The CDR3 bases are TGTGCCAGTAGTATTAATGGAGGGACCCCGCCCCAGCATTTT. Its translation: CASSINGGTPPQHF.

The chain couples TRBV7-9 to TRBJ2-7; TRBD1 matches at 7 bases. The V gene's germline CDR1 is SEHNR and CDR2 FQNEAQ (reference sequence). This CDR3 contains 13 residues. Trimming at V came to 10 bases and at J to 1 base, leaving 7 bases not matched to a gene. CDR3 sequence (DNA): TGTGCCACCCGAGGGGGCGCTTCCTACGAGCAGTACTTC. This sequence encodes CATRGGASYEQYF.

The genes are TRBV6-1 and TRBJ2-5; TRBD1 or TRBD2 may be the D gene (5 bases each). The length of the CDR3 is 14 residues. CDR1 is MNHNS, CDR2 SASEGT, per germline. Trimming cost V 5 bases and J 6 bases, with 16 bases left between them. The CDR3 DNA reads as TGTGCCAGCAGTCCCCGGCTGGTGGGACAGACCCAGTACTTC. Residues: CASSPRLVGQTQYF.

To note about this clone: This CDR3 is also generated by other DNA sequences in the sample. The rearrangement uses TRBV18 and TRBJ2-2, with 8 bases identical to TRBD1. Trimming at V came to 3 bases and at J to 0 bases, leaving 3 bases not matched to a gene. Germline lookup yields CDR1 KGHSH and CDR2 LQKENI. The CDR3 totals 16 residues. CDR3 protein: CASSPQQGANTGELFF. DNA of the CDR3: TGTGCCAGCTCACCCCAACAGGGGGCGAACACCGGGGAGCTGTTTTTT.

The chain combines TRBV7-6 with TRBJ2-6; D tentatively reads TRBD1 or TRBD2 (5 bases each). V was cut by 3 bases and J by 2 bases, with 11 bases left in between. In germline, CDR1 is SGHVS, CDR2 FNYEAQ. The length of the CDR3 is 16 residues. The CDR3 region is CASSFGASAGANVLTF. The DNA for the CDR3 is TGTGCCAGCAGCTTCGGGGCCTCCGCTGGGGCCAACGTCCTGACTTTC.

In DNA, the CDR3 is TGTGCCAGCAGCGAGGGCGGGAGGCAAGAGACCCAGTACTTC. Protein: CASSEGGRQETQYF. This chain links TRBV5-6 with TRBJ2-5; 8 bases are shared with TRBD2. The CDR3 spans 14 residues. CDR1 and CDR2 (germline): SGHDT, YYEEEE. Trimming removed 4 bases from V and 2 bases from J; junction bases left unmatched: 4.

This clone has a single count. The V gene is TRBV25-1, the J gene TRBJ2-7, with a possible D match to TRBD2 (5 bases). From germline, CDR1 is MGHDK and CDR2 SYGVNS. The CDR3 consists of 13 residues. Trimming pared 5 bases from V and 1 base from J, leaving 9 bases between. CDR3 loop: CASSRSGSYEQYF. CDR3 sequence (DNA): TGTGCCAGCAGTCGATCGGGGTCCTACGAGCAGTACTTC.

V and J are TRBV29-1 and TRBJ2-1; D remains unclear. The germline V gene encodes CDR1 SQVTM and CDR2 ANQGSEA. Trimming cost V 3 bases and J 9 bases, with 15 bases left between them. This CDR3 comprises 13 residues. CDR3 sequence reads: CSVDRSGTGEQFF. The CDR3 nucleotides read TGCAGCGTTGACAGGTCCGGAACGGGTGAGCAGTTCTTC.

This clone has a single count. The chain joins TRBV7-2 to TRBJ2-5; TRBD2 agrees at 7 bases. Losses at the gene ends were 5 bases for V and 6 bases for J; bases not matched to a gene: 6. The germline CDR1 and CDR2 sequences are SGHTA and FQGNSA. This CDR3 has 13 residues. This chain's CDR3 is CASSRGEGKTQYF. CDR3 nucleotide sequence: TGTGCCAGCAGCCGTGGGGAGGGAAAGACCCAGTACTTC.

Here the CDR3 reads CAWSVQGANVLTF. The CDR3 DNA sequence: TGTGCCTGGAGTGTTCAGGGGGCCAACGTCCTGACTTTC. The rearrangement joins TRBV30 to TRBJ2-6; unclear D gene. V shed 0 bases and J shed 4 bases, with 4 bases lying between them. Germline CDR1 is GTSNPN and CDR2 is SVGIG (reference sequence). The CDR3 extends over 13 amino acids.

The V gene is TRBV5-1, the J gene TRBJ1-1; D gene uncertain. V gave up 3 bases and J gave up 0 bases, with 12 bases separating them. CDR1 is SGHRS, CDR2 YFSETQ, per germline. The CDR3 contains 15 residues. In DNA, the CDR3 is TGCGCCAGCAGCTCTGGGTCTCTGATGAACACTGAAGCTTTCTTT. It encodes CASSSGSLMNTEAFF.

The rearrangement joins TRBV30 to TRBJ2-5; 8 nucleotides line up with TRBD2. V shed 5 bases, J shed 4 bases, and the junction held 9 bases outside the gene matches. Germline CDR1 reads GTSNPN; CDR2 reads SVGIG (reference sequence). The CDR3 runs to 14 residues. CDR3 nucleotide sequence: TGTGCCTGGGGCCCGGGACTAGTTACAGAGACCCAGTACTTC. It yields the protein CAWGPGLVTETQYF.

CDR3 DNA: TGTGCCAGCACCGAGACAGGCTTGAACACTGAAGCTTTCTTT. Amino acids: CASTETGLNTEAFF. V is TRBV7-2 and J is TRBJ1-1; possibly TRBD1 for D (6 bases). Germline assignment: CDR1 SGHTA and CDR2 FQGNSA. This CDR3 comprises 14 residues. The V and J ends lost 7 bases and 0 bases respectively, with 12 bases between them.

J is TRBJ1-4 and V is TRBV18; D not resolved. The CDR3 covers 15 residues. Germline assignment: CDR1 KGHSH and CDR2 LQKENI. Trimming stripped 2 bases from V and 0 bases from J, with 7 bases between. The CDR3 spells CASSPRSATNEKLFF. The CDR3 nucleotides are TGTGCCAGCTCACCAAGGAGTGCAACTAATGAAAAACTGTTTTTT.

V is TRBV27 and J is TRBJ2-1, with D perhaps assigned TRBD1 or TRBD2 (5 bases each). With 4 bases removed from V and 0 bases from J, the gap between germline ends came to 10 bases. Germline loops: CDR1 MNHEY, CDR2 SMNVEV (reference sequence). The CDR3 consists of 15 residues. DNA of the CDR3: TGTGCCAGCAGTTGGGGACGGGCCTCCTACAATGAGCAGTTCTTC. It specifies CASSWGRASYNEQFF.

J is TRBJ2-7 and V is TRBV4-3, with D tentatively TRBD1 (6 bases). Trimming removed 0 bases at V and 1 base at J, with 19 bases between. Looked up from germline, CDR1 is LGHNA and CDR2 is YSLEER. The CDR3 sequence is 18 residues long. CDR3 amino acids: CASSQDPTALQGSYEQYF. In DNA, the CDR3 is TGCGCCAGCAGCCAAGATCCCACGGCATTACAGGGTTCCTACGAGCAGTACTTC.

The J gene is TRBJ2-5, the V gene TRBV10-1; TRBD2 aligns across 10 bases. J lost 2 bases, V lost 0 bases, and 3 bases had no gene match. The CDR3 is made up of 16 amino acids. Germline CDR1 WNHNN, CDR2 SYGVQD (reference sequence). CDR3 sequence reads: CASSESTSGIQETQYF. In nucleotides, the CDR3 is TGCGCCAGCAGTGAGTCTACTAGCGGGATTCAAGAGACCCAGTACTTC.

The chain recombines TRBV10-1 with TRBJ2-1, with TRBD2 matching over 10 bases. V lost 4 bases to trimming and J lost 0 bases; unmatched junction nucleotides: 3. There are 16 residues in the CDR3. Looked up from germline, CDR1 is WNHNN and CDR2 is SYGVQD (reference sequence). The CDR3 here is CASSGASGSSYNEQFF. CDR3 nucleotides: TGCGCCAGCAGTGGGGCTAGCGGGAGCTCCTACAATGAGCAGTTCTTC.

The chain employs TRBV5-1 and TRBJ2-7; possibly TRBD1 or TRBD2 for D (5 bases each). Looked up from germline, CDR1 is SGHRS and CDR2 is YFSETQ. The CDR3 contains 14 residues. V was pared by 7 bases and J by 6 bases, with 20 bases between. CDR3 loop: CASSRGDTLAEQYF. CDR3 nucleotides: TGCGCCAGCTCACGAGGGGATACCCTTGCCGAGCAGTACTTC.